The 3 T cell receptor beta chains in this list originate from one sample, sequenced in a study of blood T cell repertoires in COVID-19. Sequenced by immunoSEQ multiplex PCR; TCRdb stores in-frame clones only, minus some. The sample gives approximately 170,000 clones, more than 75% of which show up once; around 5% is in the top ten. The source material was peripheral blood. The receptors originated from a man in his late teens or twenties with COVID-19, enrolled during active disease.

This sequence joins TRBV4-3 and TRBJ2-2; 12 positions match TRBD2. V lost 3 bases and J lost 4; bases outside the gene matches: 6. CDR3 length: 17 amino acids. The germline V gene has CDR1 LGHNA and CDR2 YSLEER. The DNA of the CDR3 is TGCGCCAGCAGCCATTCGACTAGCGGGAGTGGCACCGGGGAGCTGTTTTTT. Its translation: CASSHSTSGSGTGELFF.

The rearrangement joins TRBV11-2 to TRBJ2-7; maybe TRBD1 (6 bases). Per germline, CDR1 SGHAT and CDR2 FQNNGV. Trimming took off 4 bases at V and 3 bases at J, with 13 bases between the two ends. This CDR3 is 14 amino acids long. CDR3: CASSSNRDRYEQYF. The CDR3 DNA reads as TGTGCCAGCAGCTCAAACAGGGACCGCTACGAGCAGTACTTC.

This chain joins TRBV4-1 and TRBJ2-7, with TRBD1 matching 11 bases. The germline V gene encodes CDR1 MGHRA and CDR2 YSYEKL. This CDR3 is 14 amino acids long. V lost 3 bases and J lost 6; bases outside the gene matches: 4. The CDR3 DNA is TGCGCCAGCAGCCACGGACAGGGGGCGGGCGAGCAGTACTTC. Protein product: CASSHGQGAGEQYF.